These T cell receptor beta chains were read from a single sample in a study of T cell repertoires in aging, cancer and after chemotherapy. TCRdb ran MiXCR on the multiplex PCR reads and lists one entry per CDR3 protein. Counted here are 13,000 or so distinct CDR3 sequences, 26% occurring once; the ten biggest clones make up around 3%. The source material was blood. Receptor source: a human donor in good health. Each CDR3 is given with its conserved first and last residue. The order of the fields is D gene, clone size, J gene, V gene, CDR3 DNA, CDR3 protein. The D gene is left open where the match is weak. For some rows the clone size is stated as once, few or many, or as a class when expanded; others skip it.

D gene: TRBD2
clone size: -
J gene: TRBJ2-3
V gene: TRBV20-1
CDR3 DNA: TGCAGTGCTAGAGGGACTAGCGGGGGGACAGATACGCAGTATTTT
CDR3 protein: CSARGTSGGTDTQYF

D gene: -
clone size: few
J gene: TRBJ2-1
V gene: TRBV6-1
CDR3 DNA: TGTGCCAGCATCAACAGGGACCCCTCCTACAATGAGCAGTTCTTC
CDR3 protein: CASINRDPSYNEQFF

D gene: -
clone size: -
J gene: TRBJ1-1
V gene: TRBV12-3/TRBV12-4
CDR3 DNA: TGTGCCAGCAGCCTACAAGAGGGAAGTTGGAAAAAAGCTTTCTTT
CDR3 protein: CASSLQEGSWKKAFF

D gene: TRBD1
clone size: few
J gene: TRBJ1-5
V gene: TRBV5-1
CDR3 DNA: TGCGCCAGCAGCGAGAGGACAGGGAGCAATCAGCCCCAGCATTTT
CDR3 protein: CASSERTGSNQPQHF

D gene: -
clone size: few
J gene: TRBJ2-2
V gene: TRBV19
CDR3 DNA: TGTGCCAGTACCCGCGAGGGGGTACCCTCTAACACCGGGGAGCTGTTTTTT
CDR3 protein: CASTREGVPSNTGELFF

D gene: -
clone size: few
J gene: TRBJ2-1
V gene: TRBV10-3
CDR3 DNA: TGTGCCATCAAAAGGGGACCCCATCCACGCAATGAGCAGTTCTTC
CDR3 protein: CAIKRGPHPRNEQFF

D gene: -
clone size: few
J gene: TRBJ1-2
V gene: TRBV6-2/TRBV6-3
CDR3 DNA: TGTGCCAGCAGCCAGATAAGGACGGGAGGCTACACCTTC
CDR3 protein: CASSQIRTGGYTF

D gene: TRBD1
clone size: -
J gene: TRBJ1-1
V gene: TRBV10-1
CDR3 DNA: TGCGCCAGCACGGGACAGATGAACACTGAAGCTTTCTTT
CDR3 protein: CASTGQMNTEAFF

D gene: -
clone size: -
J gene: TRBJ2-5
V gene: TRBV29-1
CDR3 DNA: TGCAGCGTTGAAGGCGAGACCCAGTACTTC
CDR3 protein: CSVEGETQYF

D gene: -
clone size: few
J gene: TRBJ2-2
V gene: TRBV12-3/TRBV12-4
CDR3 DNA: TGTGCCAGCAGTTTAGCCGTCGGGGTCCGATCCACCGGGGAGCTGTTTTTT
CDR3 protein: CASSLAVGVRSTGELFF

D gene: -
clone size: few
J gene: TRBJ2-7
V gene: TRBV27
CDR3 DNA: TGTGCCAGCAGCGACCCGGGAGCCTACGAGCAGTACTTC
CDR3 protein: CASSDPGAYEQYF

D gene: -
clone size: -
J gene: TRBJ1-2
V gene: TRBV19
CDR3 DNA: TGTGCCAGTACCCCCCGCAGGGGATCCAACGGCTACACCTTC
CDR3 protein: CASTPRRGSNGYTF

D gene: -
clone size: -
J gene: TRBJ2-3
V gene: TRBV15
CDR3 DNA: TGTGCCACCAATACAGGGAGCACAGATACGCAGTATTTT
CDR3 protein: CATNTGSTDTQYF

D gene: -
clone size: few
J gene: TRBJ2-3
V gene: TRBV15
CDR3 DNA: TGTGCCACCAGCAGGGGGGGTGGGGGCCGAGATACGCAGTATTTT
CDR3 protein: CATSRGGGGRDTQYF

D gene: -
clone size: few
J gene: TRBJ1-2
V gene: TRBV6-5
CDR3 DNA: TGTGCCAGCAGCACTGGGGGGGCAGGCTACACCTTC
CDR3 protein: CASSTGGAGYTF

D gene: -
clone size: -
J gene: TRBJ1-6
V gene: TRBV7-6
CDR3 DNA: TGTGCCAGCAGCCCTAGTGGGAGGTTCCGTTCACCCCTCCACTTT
CDR3 protein: CASSPSGRFRSPLHF

D gene: -
clone size: -
J gene: TRBJ2-1
V gene: TRBV10-3
CDR3 DNA: TGTGCCAGCAGTGACAACGGGTCTCTGGGTGGGACCCAGTTCTTC
CDR3 protein: CASSDNGSLGGTQFF

D gene: -
clone size: -
J gene: TRBJ2-7
V gene: TRBV14
CDR3 DNA: TGTGCCAGCAGCCAAGCTCCAAGGGGGAGCTCCTACGAGCAGTACTTC
CDR3 protein: CASSQAPRGSSYEQYF

D gene: -
clone size: -
J gene: TRBJ1-6
V gene: TRBV5-1
CDR3 DNA: TGCGCCAGCAGCTTGGCCGTTAAGACAGATTCACCCCTCCACTTT
CDR3 protein: CASSLAVKTDSPLHF

D gene: -
clone size: medium-sized
J gene: TRBJ1-4
V gene: TRBV19
CDR3 DNA: TGTGCCAGTAGCCTATCCGGGGCTGTTGAAAAACTGTTTTTT
CDR3 protein: CASSLSGAVEKLFF